This T cell receptor (beta chain) came from a study of T-cell memory formation after mild COVID-19. This clonotype was counted a few times. TCRdb independently ran MiXCR on the 5' RACE reads; one entry per CDR3 protein. The sample carries roughly 100,000 distinct CDR3 sequences, around 15% recorded once. The CDR3 has 14 residues. CDR1 and CDR2 (germline): LNHNV, YYDKDF (reference sequence). V was pared by 4 bases and J by 3 bases, with 11 bases between. This chain uses TRBV15 with TRBJ2-3, with D uncertain. This TCR was recovered from an adult woman who had mild COVID-19 (a few samples of this study predate the infection). Cell type and time point are not known. Sequenced: PBMCs or a T cell subset sorted from them (not recorded which). The CDR3 DNA reads as TGTGCCACCAGCATCAAGGTTATAACAGATACGCAGTATTTT. This sequence encodes CATSIKVITDTQYF.